This T cell receptor beta chain was sequenced in a study of blood T cell repertoires in COVID-19 (dated by TCRdb to the early 2020s). In terms of the full investigation: Samples from collaborators originated in the United States, Italy and Spain and spanned both the acute and convalescent phases of COVID-19. The samples were drawn from two sources: the first 160 participants of the ongoing ImmuneRACE study, and 1,000 to 1,500 subjects contributed by 6 global collaborators. Deeply sampled blood TCRbeta repertoires from subjects exposed to, actively infected with, or recovered from COVID-19 were included in the dataset. The repertoires were released in a freely available public database meant as a resource for research on the immune response to SARS-CoV-2. Where HLA class I and class II types were available, the types were taken from metadata supplied by the sample provider, not from assay-based typing. Sample metadata almost always included a de-identified subject ID, COVID-19 status, age in years and sex. The prospective study material was composed of cDNA or gDNA derived from T cells, B-cell-depleted T cells, or PBMCs. Overall study results and their limits: The amount of clinical and demographic metadata varied by source and participant and was provided uncurated.

TCRbeta CDR3 regions were amplified from genomic DNA using the immunoSEQ Assay, a bias-controlled multiplex PCR. The original pipeline was this. The number of nucleated cells in each sample was estimated from the amplification of reference gene primers within the assay. Sequence reads were collapsed and filtered to measure the absolute abundance of every unique TCRbeta CDR3 rearrangement. For each sample, productive Simpson clonality was calculated as the square root of Simpson's diversity index across productive rearrangements. TCRdb holds this immuneACCESS table with in-frame rearrangements only. Some clones are missing; in checked studies, unresolved V genes explain under half, and the rest has no known cause. That table furnishes V, J and clone size, whereas the DNA furnished D and trimming. This sample lists approximately 250,000 clones; 75% to 90% were detected once. The top ten clonotypes cover approximately 4% of the sample.

Participants in the prospective study were aged roughly 18 to 89 years, lived in more than 20 United States geographic areas, and enrolled through a virtual design. In the prospective study, cohorts were assigned on the basis of participant-reported clinical history obtained from a screening survey and a study questionnaire. Each participant in the prospective study had whole blood, serum and a nasopharyngeal or oropharyngeal swab collected by mobile phlebotomists. Additional blood draws and questionnaires over a 2-month period could optionally be provided by prospective study participants. Before DNA extraction, blood samples from the prospective study were shipped at room temperature or frozen. The CDR3, cysteine through phenylalanine, is 16 amino acids long. Solely the CDR3 DNA is kept, with 48 bases framed from the first base. The germline V gene (reference sequence) supplies CDR1 MNHEY and CDR2 SMNVEV. V ends up 2 bases short and J 0 bases short, with an unmatched junction base count of 4.

On this clone itself: Its antigen is currently not known. Nothing much larger sits one base from this clone, and base qualities are not available.

This TCR was sampled from a woman younger than 45 with acute COVID-19. The V and J genes are TRBV27 and TRBJ2-1; 7 bases in between match TRBD2. Sequencing used PBMCs or T cells enriched from blood (not recorded which). The CDR3 reads as follows: CASSLASGSSYNEQFF. The nucleotides are TGTGCCAGCAGTTTAGCTAGCGGCAGCTCCTACAATGAGCAGTTCTTC.